Sequencing of this TCR beta chain was carried out in a study of cytomegalovirus exposure and HLA in healthy donors. PCR amplification relied on 60 Vbeta primers (plus 13 Jbeta primers). Here immunoSEQ multiplex PCR was the method, and the copy in TCRdb shows in-frame clones only, minus some. Its table lists 100,000 to 150,000 clones. Of note for this clone: The target antigen is unknown.

Whole-study findings and limits: Being indistinguishable, some V segments were excluded, TRBV6-2 and TRBV6-3 among them. The study assumed roughly uniform donor sequencing depth for presence/absence analyses.

Looked up from germline, CDR1 is SQVTM and CDR2 is ANQGSEA. Trimming stripped 4 bases from V and 8 bases from J, with 11 bases between. This CDR3 is built from 12 residues. Material for sequencing was PBMCs. The sequence was collected from a middle-aged woman in good health and CMV-seronegative. The V gene is TRBV29-1, the J gene TRBJ1-4; no firm D call. The CDR3 spells CSVVGLREKLFF. CDR3 coding DNA: TGCAGCGTTGTAGGACTTAGGGAAAAACTGTTTTTT.